At least ten counts were recorded for the clone carrying this T cell receptor (beta chain). Its matching antigen is unknown. Individual cDNA molecules received unique molecular identifiers during library preparation. One entry per CDR3 protein results from TCRdb running MiXCR on the 5' RACE reads. This sample has under 95,000 distinct CDR3 sequences, with around 12% found just once. These data are taken from a study of early T cells in non-severe SARS-CoV-2 infection. Background on the study: Sequencing targeted bulk RNA from unsorted whole blood, leaving chains unpaired.

Study results and limitations: Missing private and CD4 specificities, VDJdb matching favored anti-spike CD8 responses.

Trimming took off 4 bases at V and 4 bases at J, with 16 bases between the two ends. CDR1 is DFQATT and CDR2 is SNEGSKA in the germline V gene (reference sequence). This CDR3 contains 14 residues. Material for sequencing was whole blood. The chain employs TRBV20-1 and TRBJ1-1, with D possibly matching TRBD1 (5 bases). This TCR came from an adult who was a healthcare worker with PCR-confirmed SARS-CoV-2 infection or an uninfected control (not recorded which). The CDR3 is CSATRGGWITEAFF. The CDR3 DNA sequence: TGCAGTGCTACCCGTGGGGGATGGATCACTGAAGCTTTCTTT.